These 13 T cell receptor beta chains were all obtained from the same sample, sequenced in a study of shared clonotypes between healthy human individuals. TCRdb's table, derived via immunoSEQ multiplex PCR, lists solely in-frame clones and lacks some. The sample lists hundreds of thousands of clones, more than 95% occurring once. Sequenced material: naive CD4+ T cells sorted from blood. Subset defined: CD45RA+ positively selected. Receptor source: a woman aged 25 to 39 in good health.

V usage is TRBV7-9 and J usage is TRBJ2-3, with D perhaps TRBD1 or TRBD2 (6 bases each). CDR1 is SEHNR, CDR2 FQNEAQ, per germline (reference sequence). The CDR3 has 16 amino acids. Trimming took off 6 bases at V and 3 bases at J, with 19 bases between the two ends. CDR3 nucleotides: TGTGCCAGCAGGCCACCCGGGGGCTGGGAGACAGATACGCAGTATTTT. Its protein is CASRPPGGWETDTQYF.

The chain carries TRBV11-2 and TRBJ2-2, with a weak D call TRBD1 (5 bases). This CDR3 region has 17 residues. The germline V gene encodes CDR1 SGHAT and CDR2 FQNNGV. The V end lost 0 bases, the J end lost 0 bases, and 11 bases lay between the germline ends. CDR3 nucleotides: TGTGCCAGCAGCTTAGATGAAAGGGGCGCGAACACCGGGGAGCTGTTTTTT. It translates to CASSLDERGANTGELFF.

This chain uses TRBV5-6 with TRBJ1-1; 8 nucleotides line up with TRBD1. The CDR3 runs 16 residues. Germline V gene lookup returns CDR1 SGHDT and CDR2 YYEEEE. Germline trimming cut 2 bases from V and 3 bases from J; bases unmatched to any gene: 9. The CDR3 is CASSFRRQGPYTEAFF. In DNA, the CDR3 is TGTGCCAGCAGCTTCCGTAGACAGGGGCCCTACACTGAAGCTTTCTTT.

This clone was counted once. The chain joins TRBV7-9 to TRBJ2-3; 8 bases align to TRBD1. V gave up 5 bases and J gave up 1 base; unmatched junction bases: 14. CDR3 length: 18 residues. Germline CDR1 and CDR2: SEHNR and FQNEAQ (reference sequence). The CDR3 DNA reads TGTGCCAGCAGCCGAGGATGGGTAGGACAGGGACGCACAGATACGCAGTATTTT. Translated, it gives CASSRGWVGQGRTDTQYF. Using reference TRBV7-9 and TRBJ2-3 for the parts outside the CDR3, the full variable domain is DTGVSQNPRHKITKRGQNVTFRCDPISEHNRLYWYRQTLGQGPEFLTYFQNEAQLEKSRLLSDRFSAERPKGSFSTLEIQRTEQGDSAMYLCASSRGWVGQGRTDTQYFGPGTRLTVL.

V and J are TRBV5-8 and TRBJ2-3; the D gene is possibly TRBD2 (6 bases). The CDR3 sequence is 15 residues long. The germline V gene encodes CDR1 SGHTS and CDR2 YDEGEE. Trimming removed 3 bases at V and 4 bases at J, with 15 bases between. The CDR3 spells CASSYRSGSSDTQYF. The CDR3 DNA reads as TGTGCCAGCAGCTATAGAAGCGGGTCTTCAGATACGCAGTATTTT.

This clone was seen a single time. The chain carries TRBV19 and TRBJ2-5, with TRBD2 matching 11 bases. The J segment lost 4 bases and the V segment lost 3 bases, leaving 1 base of the junction unmatched. CDR3 size: 14 residues. CDR1 LNHDA and CDR2 SQIVND come from the germline V gene (reference sequence). In nucleotides, the CDR3 is TGTGCCAGTAGTATGGGACTAGCGGCAGAGACCCAGTACTTC. This codes for CASSMGLAAETQYF.

This rearrangement joins TRBV6-1 to TRBJ1-1, with D maybe TRBD1 (5 bases). This CDR3 is 13 amino acids long. Germline CDR1 and CDR2: MNHNS and SASEGT. V dropped 5 bases and J dropped 1 base, with 8 bases sitting between them. The chain's CDR3 is CASSTGANTEAFF. The CDR3 DNA reads TGTGCCAGCAGTACTGGGGCGAACACTGAAGCTTTCTTT.

This clone appeared a few times. The chain recombines TRBV2 with TRBJ2-7; D might be TRBD1 (5 bases). Germline V gene sequence: CDR1 SNHLY, CDR2 FYNNEI. The CDR3 totals 14 residues. Trimming left V 0 bases short and J 3 bases short, with 9 bases between. DNA for the CDR3: TGTGCCAGCAGTGAAGCGCTCCAGGGCTACGAGCAGTACTTC. Amino acids: CASSEALQGYEQYF.

The genes are TRBV9 and TRBJ1-2; tentative D call: TRBD1 (6 bases). Trimming stripped 3 bases from V and 2 bases from J, with 14 bases between. The germline V gene encodes CDR1 SGDLS and CDR2 YYNGEE. CDR3 length equals 15 residues. CDR3 coding DNA: TGTGCCAGCAGCGCCCGGGGGGGCCACAACTATGGCTACACCTTC. Translating gives CASSARGGHNYGYTF.

V usage is TRBV27 and J usage is TRBJ2-2, with TRBD2 identical over 15 bases. Germline V gives CDR1 MNHEY, CDR2 SMNVEV (reference sequence). This CDR3 is 18 amino acids long. V was clipped by 3 bases and J by 5 bases; unmatched bases: 7. CDR3 in DNA: TGTGCCAGCAGTTTCGTCCCGGGACTAGCGGGAGGAACCGGGGAGCTGTTTTTT. This sequence encodes CASSFVPGLAGGTGELFF.

The chain combines TRBV11-2 with TRBJ2-3; TRBD2 matches 11 bases. V dropped 4 bases and J dropped 9; count of bases not matched to a gene: 12. This CDR3 has 16 residues. CDR1 SGHAT and CDR2 FQNNGV come from the germline V gene. The CDR3 is CASSYDSGRAGGTQYF. In DNA form, the CDR3 reads TGTGCCAGCAGCTACGATAGCGGGAGGGCCGGGGGGACGCAGTATTTT.

The genes are TRBV18 and TRBJ2-5, with a possible D match to TRBD2 (7 bases). Per germline, CDR1 KGHSH and CDR2 LQKENI. The CDR3 is made up of 14 amino acids. With 6 bases removed from V and 2 bases from J, the gap between germline ends came to 13 bases. The CDR3 nucleotides read TGTGCCAGCTCCCCGCGGGGGACACAAGAGACCCAGTACTTC. This translates into CASSPRGTQETQYF. The full variable domain, rest sourced from reference TRBV18 and TRBJ2-5, is NAGVMQNPRHLVRRRGQEARLRCSPMKGHSHVYWYRQLPEEGLKFMVYLQKENIIDESGMPKERFSAEFPKEGPSILRIQQVVRGDSAAYFCASSPRGTQETQYFGPGTRLLVL.

The chain carries TRBV19 and TRBJ1-5; D remains ambiguous. Per the germline V gene, CDR1 is LNHDA and CDR2 is SQIVND (reference sequence). CDR3 length: 13 residues. V lost 5 bases and J 8 bases, leaving 13 bases between the germline ends. Here the CDR3 reads CASSEQAREPQHF. CDR3 bases: TGTGCCAGTAGTGAGCAGGCGAGAGAGCCCCAGCATTTT. Full variable domain (missing parts from reference TRBV19 and TRBJ1-5): DGGITQSPKYLFRKEGQNVTLSCEQNLNHDAMYWYRQDPGQGLRLIYYSQIVNDFQKGDIAEGYSVSREKKESFPLTVTSAQKNPTAFYLCASSEQAREPQHFGDGTRLSIL.